These 20 T cell receptor beta chains were sequenced from one sample in a study of blood T cell repertoires in COVID-19 (dated by TCRdb to about 2020). Library construction relied on the immunoSEQ multiplex PCR assay. TCRdb's version of the immuneACCESS table is confined to in-frame rearrangements and falls short of the full clone set. An unresolved V gene accounts for under half of the shortfall where checked; the remainder is of unknown origin. In all, the sample holds under 500,000 clones, and roughly 85% of those were seen once. Almost 2% of the sample is in the top ten clones. The specimen sequenced was PBMCs or T cells enriched from blood (not recorded which). The receptor set was obtained from a woman aged 18 to 35 with acute COVID-19.

The chain has TRBV4-3 and TRBJ2-1; 14 positions agree with TRBD2. The CDR3 runs to 19 residues. V dropped 4 bases and J dropped 7; count of bases not matched to a gene: 15. The germline CDR1 and CDR2 sequences are LGHNA and YSLEER. CDR3 sequence reads: CASSPWTSGRPGPRNEQFF. For the CDR3, the DNA is TGCGCCAGCAGCCCCTGGACTAGCGGGAGGCCGGGGCCTCGGAATGAGCAGTTCTTC.

V gene TRBV27 combines with J gene TRBJ1-5; the D gene is possibly TRBD1 (6 bases). CDR1 MNHEY and CDR2 SMNVEV come from the germline V gene (reference sequence). This CDR3 spans 19 amino acids. Trimming took off 5 bases at V and 0 bases at J, with 23 bases between the two ends. The CDR3 DNA sequence: TGTGCCAGCAGTGCCCACCGGGACATCTCGAACTCTAGCAATCAGCCCCAGCATTTT. Its translation: CASSAHRDISNSSNQPQHF.

The J gene is TRBJ1-1, the V gene TRBV28, with 9 bases matching TRBD1. Unmatched junction bases numbered 8, after V lost 5 bases and J lost 7 bases. Per germline, CDR1 MDHEN and CDR2 SYDVKM. The CDR3 contains 14 residues. The CDR3 loop is CASSPPGQGDEAFF. The CDR3 bases are TGTGCCAGCAGTCCCCCGGGACAGGGAGATGAAGCTTTCTTT.

The V gene is TRBV28, the J gene TRBJ1-4; D is possibly TRBD1 (5 bases). V was trimmed by 5 bases and J by 8 bases, leaving 9 bases between them. Germline CDR1 is MDHEN and CDR2 is SYDVKM. The CDR3 totals 12 residues. The CDR3 protein is CASSLAGEKLFF. The CDR3 coding sequence is TGTGCCAGCAGTCTCGCAGGGGAAAAACTGTTTTTT.

The chain links TRBV5-5 to TRBJ1-6; D remains ambiguous. Germline values: CDR1 SGHKS, CDR2 YYEKEE (reference sequence). The CDR3 contains 16 residues. Trimming cost V 6 bases and J 4 bases, with 17 bases left between them. The CDR3 loop reads CASTLSGDGYNSPLHF. The CDR3 DNA reads TGTGCCAGCACCCTCTCCGGAGACGGATATAATTCACCCCTCCACTTT. Full variable domain (missing parts from reference TRBV5-5 and TRBJ1-6): DAGVTQSPTHLIKTRGQQVTLRCSPISGHKSVSWYQQVLGQGPQFIFQYYEKEERGRGNFPDRFSARQFPNYSSELNVNALLLGDSALYLCASTLSGDGYNSPLHFGNGTRLTVT.

This chain joins TRBV5-6 and TRBJ1-2, with D perhaps TRBD1 (6 bases). Trimming shortened V by 3 bases and J by 4 bases, and 25 bases separated the two germline ends. Germline CDR1 and CDR2: SGHDT and YYEEEE. The CDR3 is 18 amino acids. The chain's CDR3 is CASSSWGLGTPWTYGYTF. The CDR3 DNA sequence: TGTGCCAGCAGCTCGTGGGGCCTTGGGACACCTTGGACCTATGGCTACACCTTC.

The chain uses TRBV7-8 and TRBJ1-4; 8 bases are shared with TRBD1. The CDR3 has 14 residues. Germline loops: CDR1 SGHVS, CDR2 FQNEAQ. Trimming cost V 5 bases and J 3 bases; bases outside gene matches: 2. The CDR3 DNA reads as TGTGCCAGCAGCCAGGGGGCGGCTAATGAAAAACTGTTTTTT. Its translation is CASSQGAANEKLFF.

V usage is TRBV3-1 (or the pseudogene TRBV3-2) and J usage is TRBJ1-2; no reliable D call. The CDR3 contains 14 residues. V lost 4 bases to trimming and J lost 2 bases, with 11 bases between them. The V gene's germline CDR1 is LGHDT and CDR2 YNNKEL (reference sequence). CDR3 region: CASSPPTGNYGYTF. CDR3 coding DNA: TGTGCCAGCAGCCCTCCGACTGGGAACTATGGCTACACCTTC.

The chain recombines TRBV7-3 with TRBJ1-1, with 10 bases matching TRBD1. Trimming at V came to 5 bases and at J to 5 bases, leaving 5 bases not matched to a gene. The CDR3 spans 14 residues. Germline assignment: CDR1 SGHTA and CDR2 FQGTGA. The CDR3 DNA follows: TGTGCCAGCAGCCCAAGGACAGGGGGAACTGAAGCTTTCTTT. This translates into CASSPRTGGTEAFF.

The chain is built from TRBV6-2 or TRBV6-3 and TRBJ2-7; possible D gene TRBD1, 5 bases. The CDR3 covers 12 residues. CDR1 MNHEY and CDR2 SVGEGT come from the germline V gene. Trimming pared 2 bases from V and 13 bases from J, leaving 15 bases between. The CDR3 sequence: CASSYQDSVAYF. The CDR3 DNA follows: TGTGCCAGCAGTTACCAAGACAGCGTCGCTTACTTC.

This clone was detected only a few times. This chain joins TRBV3-1 (or the pseudogene TRBV3-2) and TRBJ1-3; D not certain. Germline V gene data show CDR1 as LGHDT and CDR2 as YNNKEL (reference sequence). Trimming took 1 base from V and 2 from J, leaving 15 bases between them. The CDR3 contains 17 residues. The CDR3 DNA follows: TGTGCCAGCAGCCAAGGTCCCAGGATATCAACTGGAAACACCATATATTTT. Amino acid sequence: CASSQGPRISTGNTIYF.

This clone occurred once. The rearrangement uses TRBV5-1 and TRBJ2-5; 9 bases are shared with TRBD1. Germline V gene data show CDR1 as SGHRS and CDR2 as YFSETQ. Trimming removed 5 bases from V and 4 bases from J; junction bases left unmatched: 3. This CDR3 contains 13 residues. For the CDR3, the DNA is TGCGCCAGCAGGACAGGGGGACGAGAGACCCAGTACTTC. It translates to CASRTGGRETQYF.

The chain is built from TRBV29-1 and TRBJ2-2, with TRBD1 as a possible D gene (5 bases). The CDR3 sequence is 13 residues long. Between the trimmed V and J ends, which lost 7 bases and 4 bases, there was a span of 13 bases. Germline V gene data show CDR1 as SQVTM and CDR2 as ANQGSEA. The CDR3 DNA is TGCAGCGCGCCCAAAACAGGCACCGGGGAGCTGTTTTTT. This gives the protein CSAPKTGTGELFF.

The rearrangement uses TRBV4-3 and TRBJ2-7, with 11 positions matching TRBD2. From germline, CDR1 is LGHNA and CDR2 YSLEER. With V trimmed by 5 bases and J by 4 bases, 7 bases remained unmatched. The CDR3 has 15 residues. CDR3 coding DNA: TGCGCCAGCAGCTTGCAGACTAGCGGGACGTACGAGCAGTACTTC. Translated: CASSLQTSGTYEQYF.

The chain recombines TRBV7-2 with TRBJ2-7; TRBD2 aligns across 11 bases. CDR3 length equals 18 residues. The V gene end was trimmed by 7 bases and the J gene end by 0 bases; junction bases not matched to a gene: 14. CDR1 is SGHTA, CDR2 FQGNSA, per germline. This CDR3 is CASTSSGGLAVNSYEQYF. CDR3 bases: TGTGCCAGCACTAGTTCTGGGGGACTAGCGGTTAACTCCTACGAGCAGTACTTC.

The rearrangement uses TRBV6-1 and TRBJ1-1; D remains ambiguous. V was trimmed by 1 base and J by 4 bases, leaving 13 bases between them. The CDR3 length is 15 residues. Germline CDR1 and CDR2: MNHNS and SASEGT. DNA for the CDR3: TGTGCCAGCAGTGAAGTTTTTCAAGGAGGCACTGAAGCTTTCTTT. Translated, it gives CASSEVFQGGTEAFF.

Only a few counts were recorded for this clone. The chain uses TRBV4-3 and TRBJ2-2; TRBD2 matches 7 bases. Germline V CDR1 and CDR2: LGHNA, YSLEER. Unmatched junction bases numbered 11, after V lost 0 bases and J lost 7 bases. The CDR3 spans 17 residues. CDR3 bases: TGCGCCAGCAGCCAAGAAAGTGCCCTAGCGGTTAGCGGGGAGCTGTTTTTT. Translated: CASSQESALAVSGELFF.

The chain uses TRBV18 and TRBJ1-1; D gene uncertain. The CDR3 length is 12 residues. CDR1 and CDR2 (germline): KGHSH, LQKENI. V was shortened by 6 bases and J by 10 bases, with 15 bases between the two germline ends. CDR3 in DNA: TGTGCCAGCTCGCCTGGACGTGAGGGAGCTTTCTTT. This encodes CASSPGREGAFF.

The V gene is TRBV7-3, the J gene TRBJ2-5; possibly TRBD1 for D (5 bases). The V end lost 4 bases, the J end lost 3 bases, and 15 bases lay between the germline ends. Germline lookup yields CDR1 SGHTA and CDR2 FQGTGA. The CDR3 consists of 15 residues. The CDR3: CASSSQGVGKETQYF. CDR3 DNA sequence: TGTGCCAGCAGCTCTCAAGGGGTGGGGAAAGAGACCCAGTACTTC.

The rearrangement joins TRBV19 to TRBJ1-5; possible D gene TRBD1, 5 bases. Germline V gene data show CDR1 as LNHDA and CDR2 as SQIVND (reference sequence). The CDR3 is 16 residues long. V dropped 11 bases and J dropped 3 bases, with 23 bases sitting between them. This CDR3 reads CASQASGRGPNQPQHF. CDR3 in DNA: TGTGCCTCACAAGCGTCCGGGAGGGGCCCCAATCAGCCCCAGCATTTT.